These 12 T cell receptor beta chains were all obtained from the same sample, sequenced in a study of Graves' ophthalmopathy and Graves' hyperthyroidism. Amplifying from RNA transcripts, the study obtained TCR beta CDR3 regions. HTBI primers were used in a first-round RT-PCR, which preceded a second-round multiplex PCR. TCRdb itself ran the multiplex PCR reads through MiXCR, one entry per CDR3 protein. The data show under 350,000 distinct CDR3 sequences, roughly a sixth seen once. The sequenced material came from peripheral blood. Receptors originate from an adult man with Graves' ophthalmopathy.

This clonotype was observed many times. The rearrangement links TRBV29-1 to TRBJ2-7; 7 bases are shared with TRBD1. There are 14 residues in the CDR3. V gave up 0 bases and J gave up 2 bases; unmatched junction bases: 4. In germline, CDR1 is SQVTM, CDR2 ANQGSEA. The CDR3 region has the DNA TGCAGCGTTGAAGATGGGACAGAGACCTACGAGCAGTACTTC. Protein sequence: CSVEDGTETYEQYF.

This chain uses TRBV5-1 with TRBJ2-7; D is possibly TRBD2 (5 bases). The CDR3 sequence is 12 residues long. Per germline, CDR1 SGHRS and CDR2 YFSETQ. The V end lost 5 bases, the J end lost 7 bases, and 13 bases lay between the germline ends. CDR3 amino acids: CASSTASGEQYF. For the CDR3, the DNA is TGCGCCAGCAGTACCGCTTCGGGGGAGCAGTACTTC.

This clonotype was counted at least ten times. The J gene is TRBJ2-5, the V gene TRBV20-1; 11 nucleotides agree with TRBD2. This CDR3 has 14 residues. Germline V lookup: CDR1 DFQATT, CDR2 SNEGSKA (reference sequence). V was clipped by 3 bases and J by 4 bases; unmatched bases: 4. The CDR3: CSARLAGGRETQYF. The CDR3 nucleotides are TGCAGTGCTAGGCTAGCGGGAGGAAGAGAGACCCAGTACTTC.

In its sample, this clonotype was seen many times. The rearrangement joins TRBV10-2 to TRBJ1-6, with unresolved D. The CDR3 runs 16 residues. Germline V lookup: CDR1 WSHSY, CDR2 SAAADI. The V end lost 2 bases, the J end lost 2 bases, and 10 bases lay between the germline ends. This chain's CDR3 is CASSEPGGPYNSPLHF. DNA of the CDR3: TGCGCCAGCAGTGAGCCGGGTGGACCCTATAATTCACCCCTCCACTTT.

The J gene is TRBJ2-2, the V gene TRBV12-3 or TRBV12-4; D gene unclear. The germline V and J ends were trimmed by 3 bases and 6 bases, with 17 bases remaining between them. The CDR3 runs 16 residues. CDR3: CASSLNADEGSGELFF. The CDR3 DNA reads TGTGCCAGCAGTTTGAATGCGGACGAAGGTTCCGGGGAGCTGTTTTTT.

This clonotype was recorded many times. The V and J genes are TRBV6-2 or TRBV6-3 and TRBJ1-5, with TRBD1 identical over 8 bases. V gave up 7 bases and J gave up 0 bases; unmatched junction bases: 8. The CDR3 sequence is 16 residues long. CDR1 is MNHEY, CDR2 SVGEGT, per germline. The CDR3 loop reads CASNTRGRYSNQPQHF. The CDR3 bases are TGTGCCAGCAATACCAGGGGGCGTTATAGCAATCAGCCCCAGCATTTT.

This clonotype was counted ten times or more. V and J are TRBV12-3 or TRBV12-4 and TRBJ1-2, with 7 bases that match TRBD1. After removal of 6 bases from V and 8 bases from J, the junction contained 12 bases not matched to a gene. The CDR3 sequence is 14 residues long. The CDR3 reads CASSLNRQGGGYTF. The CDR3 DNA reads TGTGCCAGCAGCCTAAATCGACAGGGCGGGGGCTACACCTTC.

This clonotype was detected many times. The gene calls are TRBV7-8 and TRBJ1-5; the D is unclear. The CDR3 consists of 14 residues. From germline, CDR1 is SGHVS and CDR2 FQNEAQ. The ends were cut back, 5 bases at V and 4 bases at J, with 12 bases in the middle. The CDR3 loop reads CASSEATRNQPQHF. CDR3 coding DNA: TGTGCCAGCAGCGAAGCGACACGGAATCAGCCCCAGCATTTT.

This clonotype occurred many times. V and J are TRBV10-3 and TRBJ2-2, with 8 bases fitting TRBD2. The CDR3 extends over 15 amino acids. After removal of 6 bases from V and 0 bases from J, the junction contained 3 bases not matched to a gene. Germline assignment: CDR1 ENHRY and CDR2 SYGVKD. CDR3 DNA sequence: TGTGCCATCAGCACTAGCGGTGCGAACACCGGGGAGCTGTTTTTT. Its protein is CAISTSGANTGELFF.

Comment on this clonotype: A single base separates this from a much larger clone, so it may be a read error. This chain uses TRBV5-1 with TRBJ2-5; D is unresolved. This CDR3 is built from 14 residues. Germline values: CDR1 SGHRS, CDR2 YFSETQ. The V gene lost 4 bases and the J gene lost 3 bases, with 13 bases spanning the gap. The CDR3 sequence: CASSPRWVEETQYF. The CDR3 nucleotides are TGCGCCAGCAGCCCCCGGTGGGTAGAAGAGACCCAGTACTTC.

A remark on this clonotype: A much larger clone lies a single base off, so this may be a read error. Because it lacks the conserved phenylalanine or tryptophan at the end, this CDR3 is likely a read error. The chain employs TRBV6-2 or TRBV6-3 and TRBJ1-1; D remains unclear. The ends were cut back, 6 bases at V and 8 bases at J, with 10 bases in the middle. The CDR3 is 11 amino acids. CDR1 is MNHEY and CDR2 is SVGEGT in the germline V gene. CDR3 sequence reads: CASSPAGEAFL. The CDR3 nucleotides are TGTGCCAGCAGCCCGGCGGGGGAAGCTTTCCTT.

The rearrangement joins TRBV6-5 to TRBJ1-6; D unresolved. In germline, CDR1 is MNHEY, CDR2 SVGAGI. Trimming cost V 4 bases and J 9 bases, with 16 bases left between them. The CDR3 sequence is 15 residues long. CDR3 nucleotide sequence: TGTGCCAGCAGTTTGCAGCCTATGCCGGTTTCACCCCTCCACTTT. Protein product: CASSLQPMPVSPLHF.